One sample yielded the 2 T cell receptor beta chains listed below, sequenced in a study of blood T cell repertoires in COVID-19. The protocol was immunoSEQ multiplex PCR, while the TCRdb copy is restricted to in-frame clones and leaves out a portion. The data show about 140,000 clones, with 79% seen just once and less than 4.5% held by the top ten. The sample consisted of peripheral blood. The receptors come from a man aged 60 to 75 with acute or convalescent COVID-19.

This clone was picked up one time. The chain is built from TRBV25-1 and TRBJ1-6, with D maybe TRBD1 (5 bases). The CDR3 is made up of 15 amino acids. Looked up from germline, CDR1 is MGHDK and CDR2 is SYGVNS. V was trimmed by 6 bases and J by 9 bases, leaving 18 bases between them. As DNA, the CDR3 is TGTGCCAGCAGAGAGGCCGGGACTGCAAGTTCACCCCTCCACTTT. It specifies CASREAGTASSPLHF.

V and J are TRBV6-5 and TRBJ2-5; D is unclear. The CDR3 contains 15 residues. The ends were cut back, 2 bases at V and 7 bases at J, with 17 bases in the middle. Germline V gives CDR1 MNHEY, CDR2 SVGAGI. DNA of the CDR3: TGTGCCAGCAGTTACGTGAGACGCACGGGTGGGACCCAGTACTTC. It is translated as CASSYVRRTGGTQYF.